The rows below give T cell receptor beta chains drawn from one sample of a study of human T cells and chemical hapten exposure. TCRdb recomputed calls from the RACE reads with MiXCR, one row per CDR3 protein. The sample has 96,000 or so distinct CDR3 sequences, approximately 9.3% seen once. Material: whole blood, obtained in connection with sensitization to the hapten diphenylcyclopropenone (DPC). The receptors here all came from a woman aged 35 to 49 with alopecia areata. Some clones in this sample may be carry-over from other donors' samples. Both conserved end residues are part of each CDR3. The D gene is left open where the match is weak. Expanded clones are given a class, and other clones once, few, many or no size at all.

few | TRBJ2-1 | TRBD1 | TRBV6-2/TRBV6-3 | TGTGCCAGCAGTTTGGACAGGGGCTATGAGCAGTTCTTC | CASSLDRGYEQFF
few | TRBJ1-5 | - | TRBV12-3/TRBV12-4 | TGTGCCAGCAGTTTATATGGGGGGAATCAGCCCCAGCATTTT | CASSLYGGNQPQHF
many | TRBJ1-4 | - | TRBV24-1 | TGTGCCACCAGTGATGGGCAGGGGAAGAATGAAAAACTGTTTTTT | CATSDGQGKNEKLFF
- | TRBJ1-5 | TRBD1 | TRBV28 | TGTGCCAGCAGTTCCCCGGGACAGGGTTATCAGCCCCAGCATTTT | CASSSPGQGYQPQHF
- | TRBJ1-1 | - | TRBV18 | TGTGCCAGCTCACCGAGGGGACCGCAACTTGCTTTCTTT | CASSPRGPQLAFF
- | TRBJ2-1 | TRBD2 | TRBV20-1 | TGCAGTGCTGCCTCCGGACTAGCGGGACCCTACAATGAGCAGTTCTTC | CSAASGLAGPYNEQFF
many | TRBJ2-1 | - | TRBV29-1 | TGCAGCGTTGCTACGTTCGGGCTGAATGAGCAGTTCTTC | CSVATFGLNEQFF
- | TRBJ2-3 | TRBD1 | TRBV6-1 | TGTGCCAGCAACATACAGGGGAAAGATACGCAGTATTTT | CASNIQGKDTQYF
few | TRBJ2-1 | - | TRBV11-2 | TGTGCCAGCAGCCTTGCGGCCCAGGGCAATGAGCAGTTCTTC | CASSLAAQGNEQFF
few | TRBJ2-2 | - | TRBV28 | TGTGCCAGCACGACGGGGAGCACCGGGGAGCTGTTTTTT | CASTTGSTGELFF
few | TRBJ1-6 | - | TRBV20-1 | TGCAGTGCTAGAGATAGGTCCAGCGGGGAGTGGTCCTATAATTCACCCCTCCACTTT | CSARDRSSGEWSYNSPLHF
few | TRBJ2-2 | TRBD2 | TRBV20-1 | TGCAGTGCTAGGAGGCTAGCGGGAGGCCCAGCGAACACCGGGGAGCTGTTTTTT | CSARRLAGGPANTGELFF
few | TRBJ1-5 | - | TRBV7-3 | TGTGCCAGCAGCTCCGGTTGGGGACAGCCCCAGCATTTT | CASSSGWGQPQHF
- | TRBJ1-4 | - | TRBV20-1 | TGCAGTGCTAGTATGGGAAATGCTAATGAAAAACTGTTTTTT | CSASMGNANEKLFF
- | TRBJ1-3 | - | TRBV18 | TGTGCCAGCTCACCAATAAACTCTGGAAACACCATATATTTT | CASSPINSGNTIYF
many | TRBJ2-5 | - | TRBV11-2 | TGTGCCAGCAGCTTAGGTCGATCTAGGGAACAAGAGACCCAGTACTTC | CASSLGRSREQETQYF
- | TRBJ2-7 | TRBD1 | TRBV3-1 | TGTGCCAGCAGCCAAGGGTGGACAGGGGTCGAGCAGTACTTC | CASSQGWTGVEQYF
many | TRBJ1-1 | - | TRBV27 | TGTGCCAGCAGTTTATCCCAAATGAACACTGAAGCTTTCTTT | CASSLSQMNTEAFF
many | TRBJ2-4 | - | TRBV6-2/TRBV6-3 | TGTGCCAGCAGTTACTTGGGGGGCCCGGCCAAAAACATTCAGTACTTC | CASSYLGGPAKNIQYF
- | TRBJ2-2 | - | TRBV27 | TGTGCCAGCAGTTTAGTAGGGACAACCACCGGGGAGCTGTTTTTT | CASSLVGTTTGELFF
many | TRBJ2-1 | - | TRBV9 | TGTGCCAGCAGCTCCACGACTAGTATGTATGAGCAGTTCTTC | CASSSTTSMYEQFF
few | TRBJ1-1 | - | TRBV6-5 | TGTGCCAGCAGTTACTTGGAGAACACTGAAGCTTTCTTT | CASSYLENTEAFF
- | TRBJ2-5 | TRBD2 | TRBV7-9 | TGTGCCAGCAGCATATGGACTAGCGGGATTGAGACCCAGTACTTC | CASSIWTSGIETQYF
- | TRBJ2-4 | - | TRBV2 | TGTGCCAGCACCCCCGCGCTAGCCAAAAACATTCAGTACTTC | CASTPALAKNIQYF
many | TRBJ2-6 | - | TRBV10-2 | TGCGCCAGCAGTGGTTCTTACAGGGTTGCCGGGGCCAACGTCCTGACTTTC | CASSGSYRVAGANVLTF
many | TRBJ2-2 | - | TRBV6-5 | TGTGCCAGCAGTTCTTGGGACGGGGAGCTGTTTTTT | CASSSWDGELFF
- | TRBJ2-2 | - | TRBV7-7 | TGTGCTAGCAGCTTAGATGGGGCTGGGGCCGGGGAGCTGTTTTTT | CASSLDGAGAGELFF
few | TRBJ2-4 | TRBD1 | TRBV7-9 | TGTGCCAGCAGCCCAGGGGGCGCGGGGCAAAACATTCAGTACTTC | CASSPGGAGQNIQYF
many | TRBJ2-1 | - | TRBV28 | TGTGCCAGCAAAAAAAGCGGAACCTCCTACAATGAGCAGTTCTTC | CASKKSGTSYNEQFF
few | TRBJ1-2 | - | TRBV28 | TGTGCCACCGTACCCGTCGTAAACTATGGCTACACCTTC | CATVPVVNYGYTF
few | TRBJ1-1 | - | TRBV28 | TGTGCCAGCAGTTTTCGGCAGGGCCTCTTGCTGAACACTGAAGCTTTCTTT | CASSFRQGLLLNTEAFF
few | TRBJ1-6 | - | TRBV11-2 | TGTGCCAGCAGCTTTACCCCTTATAATTCACCCCTCCACTTT | CASSFTPYNSPLHF
many | TRBJ1-5 | - | TRBV6-2/TRBV6-3 | TGTGCCAGCAGCCCCCAGGAGGATTACCAGCCCCAGCATTTT | CASSPQEDYQPQHF
few | TRBJ1-6 | - | TRBV9 | TGTGCCAGCACCCGAGGAGCAGAGAATAATTCACCCCTCCACTTT | CASTRGAENNSPLHF
few | TRBJ1-1 | - | TRBV6-1 | TGTGCCAGCAGTGAATATCCTAAAGACTGGAACACTGAAGCTTTCTTT | CASSEYPKDWNTEAFF
few | TRBJ2-3 | - | TRBV30 | TGTGCCGGGGGGAGAGAGGGTGATACGCAGTATTTT | CAGGREGDTQYF
- | TRBJ1-5 | TRBD1 | TRBV6-6 | TGTGCCAGCAGCTTATCGGACAGGGGCGGTCAGCCCCAGCATTTT | CASSLSDRGGQPQHF
few | TRBJ2-1 | - | TRBV7-2 | TGTGCCAGCTCCTTCACTGGGGGCCCCTACAATGAGCAGTTCTTC | CASSFTGGPYNEQFF
many | TRBJ2-1 | - | TRBV6-6 | TGTGCCAGCAGTTCACTCCCCACCAATGAGCAGTTCTTC | CASSSLPTNEQFF
many | TRBJ2-2 | - | TRBV4-1 | TGCGCCAGCAGCCAAGATCTGGAGGGAGCGAACACCGGGGAGCTGTTTTTT | CASSQDLEGANTGELFF
many | TRBJ1-3 | TRBD1 | TRBV28 | TGTGCCAGCAGTACCGGACAGGGAAGATTGGACACCATATATTTT | CASSTGQGRLDTIYF
few | TRBJ2-7 | - | TRBV7-6 | TGTGCCAGCAGCCGGGACCCTTCGTCCTACGAGCAGTACTTC | CASSRDPSSYEQYF
many | TRBJ2-4 | - | TRBV29-1 | TGCAGCGTTGAAGGAGGGGGCGCGGGGAACATTCAGTACTTC | CSVEGGGAGNIQYF
many | TRBJ2-7 | - | TRBV5-1 | TGCGCCAGCAGCTCCCTTATCTCCTACGAGCAGTACTTC | CASSSLISYEQYF
many | TRBJ1-2 | - | TRBV19 | TGTGCCAGCGGGGGGAGCAACTATGGCTACACCTTC | CASGGSNYGYTF
many | TRBJ2-1 | TRBD2 | TRBV4-1 | TGCGCCAGCAGCCAAGTGGGCCTAGCGGGAGGGATAAGCTCCTACAATGAGCAGTTCTTC | CASSQVGLAGGISSYNEQFF
many | TRBJ2-5 | TRBD2 | TRBV10-3 | TGTGCCATCAGTGAAGCGGGGCGGGAGACCCAGTACTTC | CAISEAGRETQYF
few | TRBJ2-3 | - | TRBV11-2 | TGTGCCAGCAGGCAGCCGCGTAGCGGTGGGGATACGCAGTATTTT | CASRQPRSGGDTQYF
- | TRBJ2-7 | - | TRBV28 | TGTGCCAGCATCCCACGGGACTCGACCTACGAGCAGTACTTC | CASIPRDSTYEQYF
- | TRBJ2-3 | TRBD1 | TRBV7-9 | TGTGCCAGCAGCTTATCCGGGACAGCCACAGATACGCAGTATTTT | CASSLSGTATDTQYF